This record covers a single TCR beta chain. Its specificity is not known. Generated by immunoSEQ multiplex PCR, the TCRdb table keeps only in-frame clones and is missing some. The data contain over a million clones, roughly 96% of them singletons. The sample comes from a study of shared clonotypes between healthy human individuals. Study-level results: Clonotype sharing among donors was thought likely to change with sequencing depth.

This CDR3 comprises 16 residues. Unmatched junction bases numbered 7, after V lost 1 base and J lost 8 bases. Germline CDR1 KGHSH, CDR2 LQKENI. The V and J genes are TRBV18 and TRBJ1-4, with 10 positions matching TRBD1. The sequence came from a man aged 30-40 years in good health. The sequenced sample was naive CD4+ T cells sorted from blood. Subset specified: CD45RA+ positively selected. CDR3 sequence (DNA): TGTGCCAGCTCACCACGAAGAGGGACAGGGGAGGAAAAACTGTTTTTT. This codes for CASSPRRGTGEEKLFF.